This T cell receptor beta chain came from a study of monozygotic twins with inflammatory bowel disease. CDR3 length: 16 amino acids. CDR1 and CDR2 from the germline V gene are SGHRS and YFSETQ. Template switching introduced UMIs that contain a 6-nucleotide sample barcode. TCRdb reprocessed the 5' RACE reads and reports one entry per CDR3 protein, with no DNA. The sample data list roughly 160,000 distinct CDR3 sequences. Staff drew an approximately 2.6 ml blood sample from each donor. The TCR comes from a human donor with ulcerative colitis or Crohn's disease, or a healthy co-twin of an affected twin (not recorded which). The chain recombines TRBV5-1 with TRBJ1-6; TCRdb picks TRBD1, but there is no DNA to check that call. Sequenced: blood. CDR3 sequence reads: CASSLGDSVYNSPLHF.